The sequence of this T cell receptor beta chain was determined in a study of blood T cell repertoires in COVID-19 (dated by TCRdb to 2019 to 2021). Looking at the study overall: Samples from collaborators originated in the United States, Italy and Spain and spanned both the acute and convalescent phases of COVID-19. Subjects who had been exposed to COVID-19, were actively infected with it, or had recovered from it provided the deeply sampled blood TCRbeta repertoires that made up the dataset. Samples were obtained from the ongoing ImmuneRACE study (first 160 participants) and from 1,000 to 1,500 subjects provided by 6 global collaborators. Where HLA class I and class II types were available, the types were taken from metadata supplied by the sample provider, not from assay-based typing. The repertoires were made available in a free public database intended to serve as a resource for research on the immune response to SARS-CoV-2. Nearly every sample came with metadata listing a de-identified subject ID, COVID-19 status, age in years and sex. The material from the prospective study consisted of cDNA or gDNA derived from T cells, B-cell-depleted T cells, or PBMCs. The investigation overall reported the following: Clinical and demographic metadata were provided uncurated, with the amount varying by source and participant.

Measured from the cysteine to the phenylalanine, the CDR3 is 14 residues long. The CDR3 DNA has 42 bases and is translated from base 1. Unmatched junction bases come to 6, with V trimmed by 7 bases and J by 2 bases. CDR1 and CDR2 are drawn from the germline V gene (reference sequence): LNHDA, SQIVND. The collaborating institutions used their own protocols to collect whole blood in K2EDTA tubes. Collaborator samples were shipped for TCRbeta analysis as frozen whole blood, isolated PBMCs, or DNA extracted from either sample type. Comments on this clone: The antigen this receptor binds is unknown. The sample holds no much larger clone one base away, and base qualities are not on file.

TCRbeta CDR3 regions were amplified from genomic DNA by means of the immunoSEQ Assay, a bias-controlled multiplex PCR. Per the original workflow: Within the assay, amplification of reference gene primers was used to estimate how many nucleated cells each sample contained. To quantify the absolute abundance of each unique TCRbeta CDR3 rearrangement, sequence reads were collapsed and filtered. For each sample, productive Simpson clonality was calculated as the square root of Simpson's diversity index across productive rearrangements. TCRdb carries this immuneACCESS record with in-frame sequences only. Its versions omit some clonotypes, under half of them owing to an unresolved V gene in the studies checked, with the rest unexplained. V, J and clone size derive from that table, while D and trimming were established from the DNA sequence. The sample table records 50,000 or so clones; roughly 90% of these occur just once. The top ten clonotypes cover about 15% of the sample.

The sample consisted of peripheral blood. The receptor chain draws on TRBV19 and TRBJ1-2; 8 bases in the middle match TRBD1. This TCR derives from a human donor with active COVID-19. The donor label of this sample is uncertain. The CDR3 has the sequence CASNMHRGNYGYTF. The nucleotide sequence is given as TGTGCCAGTAACATGCACAGGGGGAACTATGGCTACACCTTC.